Listed below are T cell receptor beta chains from one sample, sequenced in a study of early T cells in non-severe SARS-CoV-2 infection. TCRdb itself ran the 5' RACE reads through MiXCR, one entry per CDR3 protein. Of roughly 40,000 distinct CDR3 sequences detected, roughly 6% appear once; the ten largest clones hold around 11%. The sequencing sample was made of whole blood. These receptor sequences come from an adult who was a healthcare worker with PCR-confirmed SARS-CoV-2 infection or an uninfected control (not recorded which). The CDR3 runs from the conserved cysteine through the conserved F or W. The order of the fields is clone size, V gene, J gene, D gene, CDR3 DNA, CDR3 protein. The D gene is left open where the match is weak. Size values are once, few and many counts, or a class for expanded clones, and some rows have none.

clone_size: .; v_call: TRBV6-5; j_call: TRBJ1-1; d_call: TRBD1; cdr3_nt: TGTGCCAGTCATACAGGGGGCCGCTTGAACACTGAAGCTTTCTTT; cdr3_aa: CASHTGGRLNTEAFF
clone_size: many; v_call: TRBV21-1; j_call: TRBJ2-7; d_call: .; cdr3_nt: TGTGCCAGCAGCAAAGTTGGGACAGGGCACTACGAGCAGTACTTC; cdr3_aa: CASSKVGTGHYEQYF
clone_size: many; v_call: TRBV29-1; j_call: TRBJ2-1; d_call: .; cdr3_nt: TGCAGCGTTGAACAGGGTTCGTACTTTAATGAGCAGTTCTTC; cdr3_aa: CSVEQGSYFNEQFF
clone_size: few; v_call: TRBV6-2/TRBV6-3; j_call: TRBJ2-7; d_call: TRBD2; cdr3_nt: TGTGCCACCTCCGGGGGAGGGTGGCCCTACGAGCAGTACTTC; cdr3_aa: CATSGGGWPYEQYF
clone_size: few; v_call: TRBV5-6; j_call: TRBJ2-7; d_call: TRBD1; cdr3_nt: TGTGCCAGCAGCCGCGGGACAGGCTCCTACGAGCAGTACTTC; cdr3_aa: CASSRGTGSYEQYF
clone_size: few; v_call: TRBV2; j_call: TRBJ2-5; d_call: TRBD2; cdr3_nt: TGTGCCAGCAGCAGTAGCGGGGGGGCCCTGGAGACCCAGTACTTC; cdr3_aa: CASSSSGGALETQYF
clone_size: few; v_call: TRBV5-1; j_call: TRBJ2-7; d_call: TRBD1; cdr3_nt: TGCGCCAGCAGCGCCGGGACAGCCTCCTACGAGCAGTACTTC; cdr3_aa: CASSAGTASYEQYF
clone_size: many; v_call: TRBV5-1; j_call: TRBJ2-6; d_call: .; cdr3_nt: TGCGCCAGCAGCTTGGAACTAGCCCCCGGGGCCAACGTCCTGACTTTC; cdr3_aa: CASSLELAPGANVLTF
clone_size: medium-sized; v_call: TRBV13; j_call: TRBJ2-1; d_call: TRBD2; cdr3_nt: TGTGCCAGCAGCCAAGAGGGAGGGAACTATGAGCAGTTCTTC; cdr3_aa: CASSQEGGNYEQFF
clone_size: .; v_call: TRBV11-2; j_call: TRBJ2-3; d_call: .; cdr3_nt: TGTGCCAGCAGCGCCATCGGGGTTACTAGCACAGATACGCAGTATTTT; cdr3_aa: CASSAIGVTSTDTQYF
clone_size: .; v_call: TRBV7-9; j_call: TRBJ2-2; d_call: TRBD1; cdr3_nt: TGTGCCAGCAGCCCCCTTCCGGGACAGCCCTTGGGATCCGGGGAGCTGTTTTTT; cdr3_aa: CASSPLPGQPLGSGELFF
clone_size: many; v_call: TRBV6-6; j_call: TRBJ2-3; d_call: .; cdr3_nt: TGTGCCAGCAGAGATTACGGGGTTGGCACAGATACGCAGTATTTT; cdr3_aa: CASRDYGVGTDTQYF
clone_size: .; v_call: TRBV6-2/TRBV6-3; j_call: TRBJ2-7; d_call: .; cdr3_nt: TGTGCCAGCACTCTAGACAGAGCCTACGAGCAGTACTTC; cdr3_aa: CASTLDRAYEQYF
clone_size: many; v_call: TRBV10-3; j_call: TRBJ1-6; d_call: .; cdr3_nt: TGTGCCATCAGTGAGTCAAGGGATGGATCACCCCTCCACTTT; cdr3_aa: CAISESRDGSPLHF
clone_size: .; v_call: TRBV19; j_call: TRBJ1-3; d_call: TRBD1; cdr3_nt: TGTGCCAGTAGTACGCGACAGGGGGCGAGAGGAAACACCATATATTTT; cdr3_aa: CASSTRQGARGNTIYF
clone_size: many; v_call: TRBV29-1; j_call: TRBJ1-1; d_call: .; cdr3_nt: TGCAGCGTTAAGAGGAACAGGGACACTGAAGCTTTCTTT; cdr3_aa: CSVKRNRDTEAFF
clone_size: many; v_call: TRBV5-1; j_call: TRBJ2-5; d_call: .; cdr3_nt: TGCGCCAGCAGCTTGCCCAAGACAGAGCAAGAGACCCAGTACTTC; cdr3_aa: CASSLPKTEQETQYF
clone_size: many; v_call: TRBV6-2/TRBV6-3; j_call: TRBJ2-7; d_call: .; cdr3_nt: TGTGCCAGCAGCCGGAACGTGGGGGAGCAGTACTTC; cdr3_aa: CASSRNVGEQYF
clone_size: .; v_call: TRBV18; j_call: TRBJ2-1; d_call: TRBD2; cdr3_nt: TGTGCCAGCTCAACGAGGACTAGCGGGGTCAATGAGCAGTTCTTC; cdr3_aa: CASSTRTSGVNEQFF
clone_size: .; v_call: TRBV7-2; j_call: TRBJ2-5; d_call: .; cdr3_nt: TGTGCCAGCACCAAGAAGGCAGGGCTGCAAGAGACCCAGTACTTC; cdr3_aa: CASTKKAGLQETQYF
clone_size: medium-sized; v_call: TRBV30; j_call: TRBJ2-2; d_call: .; cdr3_nt: TGTGCCTGGAGCCTTGGACAGCCCACCGGGGAGCTGTTTTTT; cdr3_aa: CAWSLGQPTGELFF
clone_size: .; v_call: TRBV29-1; j_call: TRBJ2-1; d_call: .; cdr3_nt: TGCAGCGTCGCAGACCGGTTGTTCGTAAATGAGCAGTTCTTC; cdr3_aa: CSVADRLFVNEQFF
clone_size: many; v_call: TRBV6-5; j_call: TRBJ2-7; d_call: .; cdr3_nt: TGTGCCAGCTCCACCAGGGCTCTCTACGAGCAGTACTTC; cdr3_aa: CASSTRALYEQYF
clone_size: .; v_call: TRBV20-1; j_call: TRBJ2-5; d_call: .; cdr3_nt: TGCAGTGCTAGAGGGGCAGGGTTAGAGACCCAGTACTTC; cdr3_aa: CSARGAGLETQYF
clone_size: many; v_call: TRBV10-3; j_call: TRBJ2-3; d_call: .; cdr3_nt: TGTGCCATCAGTGGCTTTTCCGGGACCAACGACCGCAAGATAGATACGCAGTATTTT; cdr3_aa: CAISGFSGTNDRKIDTQYF
clone_size: few; v_call: TRBV7-2; j_call: TRBJ2-1; d_call: TRBD1; cdr3_nt: TGTGCCAGCAGCTTAGCGGCAGGGGGCACCTACAATGAGCAGTTCTTC; cdr3_aa: CASSLAAGGTYNEQFF
clone_size: few; v_call: TRBV4-1; j_call: TRBJ2-1; d_call: .; cdr3_nt: TGCGCCAGCAGCCAAGGGGAGACGTATGAGCAGTTCTTC; cdr3_aa: CASSQGETYEQFF
clone_size: many; v_call: TRBV7-6; j_call: TRBJ2-3; d_call: TRBD2; cdr3_nt: TGTGCCAGCAGCTCCATGCCCGGACTAGCGGGGGGCTACACAGATACGCAGTATTTT; cdr3_aa: CASSSMPGLAGGYTDTQYF
clone_size: many; v_call: TRBV5-1; j_call: TRBJ1-2; d_call: .; cdr3_nt: TGCGCCAGCAGCTTCGATCCAGGGCGGTTAGCCTATGGCTACACCTTC; cdr3_aa: CASSFDPGRLAYGYTF
clone_size: .; v_call: TRBV4-1; j_call: TRBJ1-3; d_call: .; cdr3_nt: TGCGCCAGCAGCCAAGATCGCCAGCCCGGAAACACCATATATTTT; cdr3_aa: CASSQDRQPGNTIYF
clone_size: few; v_call: TRBV5-6; j_call: TRBJ1-2; d_call: .; cdr3_nt: TGTGCCAGCAGCTTGGCCTCGCAGAATTATGGCTACACCTTC; cdr3_aa: CASSLASQNYGYTF
clone_size: .; v_call: TRBV7-9; j_call: TRBJ2-5; d_call: .; cdr3_nt: TGTGCCAGCAGCTGGGGACTGGGAGAGGGGTACCAAGAGACCCAGTACTTC; cdr3_aa: CASSWGLGEGYQETQYF
clone_size: many; v_call: TRBV3-1; j_call: TRBJ2-4; d_call: .; cdr3_nt: TGTGCCAGCAGCCTTCAGCCTTCGGCGGGCCCCAAAAACATTCAGTACTTC; cdr3_aa: CASSLQPSAGPKNIQYF
clone_size: .; v_call: TRBV27; j_call: TRBJ2-7; d_call: .; cdr3_nt: TGTGCCAGTGTTTGGAACGGCGAGCAGTACTTC; cdr3_aa: CASVWNGEQYF
clone_size: few; v_call: TRBV20-1; j_call: TRBJ2-1; d_call: TRBD2; cdr3_nt: TGCAGTGCTAGAGAGATTAGCGGGGGCCTACGGGATGAGCAGTTCTTC; cdr3_aa: CSAREISGGLRDEQFF
clone_size: many; v_call: TRBV7-9; j_call: TRBJ2-3; d_call: .; cdr3_nt: TGTGCCAGCAGCTTGGGGGTAGATACGCAGTATTTT; cdr3_aa: CASSLGVDTQYF
clone_size: many; v_call: TRBV7-2; j_call: TRBJ1-6; d_call: .; cdr3_nt: TGTGCCAGCAGCACGTCCAGGGTACCACCCCTCCACTTT; cdr3_aa: CASSTSRVPPLHF
clone_size: many; v_call: TRBV20-1; j_call: TRBJ1-5; d_call: TRBD1; cdr3_nt: TGCAGTGCCCCCCCCAAGGGGGCGGGAAATCAGCCCCAGCATTTT; cdr3_aa: CSAPPKGAGNQPQHF
clone_size: many; v_call: TRBV7-3; j_call: TRBJ2-1; d_call: TRBD2; cdr3_nt: TGTGCCAGCAGCTTCGGGACTAGCGGGGGGTATAATGAGCAGTTCTTC; cdr3_aa: CASSFGTSGGYNEQFF
clone_size: few; v_call: TRBV28; j_call: TRBJ2-5; d_call: TRBD2; cdr3_nt: TGTGCCAGCAGTTTGTCCCCGGGGCTCGGGGGGATACAAGAGACCCAGTACTTC; cdr3_aa: CASSLSPGLGGIQETQYF
clone_size: .; v_call: TRBV19; j_call: TRBJ2-4; d_call: TRBD2; cdr3_nt: TGTGCCAGTAGTATACCCGGACTAGCGGGGTACAAAAACATTCAGTACTTC; cdr3_aa: CASSIPGLAGYKNIQYF
clone_size: medium-sized; v_call: TRBV7-9; j_call: TRBJ2-7; d_call: .; cdr3_nt: TGTGCCAGCAGCGGAGACGGCGAGCAGTACTTC; cdr3_aa: CASSGDGEQYF
clone_size: .; v_call: TRBV20-1; j_call: TRBJ1-6; d_call: .; cdr3_nt: TGCACTGCAACAGGACTTTCTCAGAATTCACCCCTCCACTTT; cdr3_aa: CTATGLSQNSPLHF
clone_size: .; v_call: TRBV6-2/TRBV6-3; j_call: TRBJ2-1; d_call: TRBD2; cdr3_nt: TGTGCCAGCAGTTACTCGGGTAGCGGGGGGATCAGGAATGAGCAGTTCTTC; cdr3_aa: CASSYSGSGGIRNEQFF
clone_size: many; v_call: TRBV18; j_call: TRBJ1-1; d_call: .; cdr3_nt: TGTGCCAGCTCACTTTCGGACGGGAACACTGAAGCTTTCTTT; cdr3_aa: CASSLSDGNTEAFF
clone_size: .; v_call: TRBV7-9; j_call: TRBJ1-1; d_call: TRBD1; cdr3_nt: TGTGCCAGCAACAGGGGGGACACTGAAGCTTTCTTT; cdr3_aa: CASNRGDTEAFF
clone_size: many; v_call: TRBV28; j_call: TRBJ1-4; d_call: .; cdr3_nt: TGTGCCAGCAGTTTGGACAGTAATGAAAAACTGTTTTTT; cdr3_aa: CASSLDSNEKLFF
clone_size: many; v_call: TRBV9; j_call: TRBJ2-3; d_call: TRBD1; cdr3_nt: TGTGCCAGCAGCGGGGGGACAGCTCAGCGCGCAGATACGCAGTATTTT; cdr3_aa: CASSGGTAQRADTQYF
clone_size: many; v_call: TRBV20-1; j_call: TRBJ1-5; d_call: .; cdr3_nt: TGCAGTGCTAGTCGAGAGTTCCAGCCCCAGCATTTT; cdr3_aa: CSASREFQPQHF
clone_size: many; v_call: TRBV7-6; j_call: TRBJ2-2; d_call: TRBD1; cdr3_nt: TGTGCCAGCAGCTTTGACCACAGGGGGCCCACCGGGGAGCTGTTTTTT; cdr3_aa: CASSFDHRGPTGELFF
clone_size: many; v_call: TRBV29-1; j_call: TRBJ1-1; d_call: .; cdr3_nt: TGCAGCGTTGCCAGGGGCACTGAAGCTTTCTTT; cdr3_aa: CSVARGTEAFF
clone_size: many; v_call: TRBV6-5; j_call: TRBJ1-2; d_call: .; cdr3_nt: TGTGCCAGCAGCATTCGGACCGGAGTCGGCAACTATGGCTACACCTTC; cdr3_aa: CASSIRTGVGNYGYTF
clone_size: many; v_call: TRBV6-5; j_call: TRBJ1-6; d_call: .; cdr3_nt: TGTGCCAGCAGTTACGACAGCTCCTATAATTCACCCCTCCACTTT; cdr3_aa: CASSYDSSYNSPLHF
clone_size: many; v_call: TRBV29-1; j_call: TRBJ1-4; d_call: .; cdr3_nt: TGCAGCGTTGACCTCGGATACAGCAAAAAACTGTTTTTT; cdr3_aa: CSVDLGYSKKLFF
clone_size: many; v_call: TRBV13; j_call: TRBJ2-7; d_call: TRBD1; cdr3_nt: TGTGCCAGCAGCGGCCGGGACAGGTTCCTCGAGCAGTACTTC; cdr3_aa: CASSGRDRFLEQYF
clone_size: few; v_call: TRBV6-6; j_call: TRBJ2-7; d_call: .; cdr3_nt: TGTGCCAGCAGTTCGGGGGCCGGACATCGCGCCTACGAGCAGTACTTC; cdr3_aa: CASSSGAGHRAYEQYF
clone_size: many; v_call: TRBV20-1; j_call: TRBJ2-1; d_call: .; cdr3_nt: TGCAGTGTTGGGACTCACAATGAGCAGTTCTTC; cdr3_aa: CSVGTHNEQFF